This TCR beta chain was captured in a study of technical replicates of blood from several donors. Trimming removed 2 bases from V and 3 bases from J, with 17 bases in between. Germline CDR1 is LGHNA and CDR2 is YNFKEQ. This CDR3 is built from 16 residues. Libraries were prepared by immunoSEQ multiplex PCR; TCRdb keeps only in-frame clonotypes and omits some of them. The table shows some 10,000 clones, with approximately 94% occurring only once. The chain uses TRBV4-2 and TRBJ2-7, with D perhaps TRBD1 (6 bases). This receptor was obtained from a human donor in good health. Sequenced sample: PBMCs. The CDR3 nucleotides read TGTGCCAGCAGCCAATCGCGACAGGACCAGGGCTACGAGCAGTACTTC. As protein: CASSQSRQDQGYEQYF.